The TCR beta chain under discussion was sequenced for a study of siplizumab effects on memory and regulatory T cells. This clone was seen only a few times. CDR1 is MNHEY and CDR2 is SVGAGI in the germline V gene. With V trimmed by 6 bases and J by 4 bases, 5 bases remained unmatched. The CDR3 is made up of 14 amino acids. TCRdb's table, derived via immunoSEQ multiplex PCR, lists solely in-frame clones and lacks some. This sample yields 90,000 to 110,000 clones, of which under 95% are seen a single time; around 0.29% belongs to the top ten. The chain joins TRBV6-5 to TRBJ1-1; 10 bases align to TRBD1. The clonotype was recovered from a human donor in good health. Sequencing was done on a sample of CD4+ T cells sorted from blood. CDR3 bases: TGTGCCAGCAGCGGGACAGGGGTTGGCACTGAAGCTTTCTTT. Translating it yields CASSGTGVGTEAFF.